This is a list of T cell receptor beta chains from one sample in a study of T cell responses to AZD1222 COVID-19 vaccine. Clones were sequenced by immunoSEQ multiplex PCR, and TCRdb holds only the in-frame ones, with some missing. The data hold approximately 140,000 clones, with 90% observed a single time. The sample was peripheral blood, taken on day 0 of AZD1222 vaccination. Receptor source: an adult in good health. The CDR3 runs from the conserved cysteine through the conserved F or W. The D gene is left open where the match is weak. Clone size is stated in some rows and not others, as once, few, many or a class when expanded.

j_call d_call clone_size v_call cdr3_aa cdr3_nt
TRBJ2-3 TRBD1 once TRBV14 CASSQDRAHNTQYF TGTGCCAGCAGCCAGGACAGGGCTCATAATACGCAGTATTTT
TRBJ1-1 . . TRBV7-9 CASSSGFGIAEAFF TGTGCCAGCAGCTCAGGGTTCGGGATCGCTGAAGCTTTCTTT
TRBJ1-5 . . TRBV4-2 CASSQDILRSHQHF TGTGCCAGCAGCCAAGATATTCTAAGGTCTCACCAGCATTTT
TRBJ1-2 . . TRBV5-8 CASSFGGSYGYTF TGTGCCAGCAGCTTTGGGGGATCCTATGGCTACACCTTC
TRBJ2-5 . . TRBV23-1 CASSQSYQETQYF TGCGCCAGCAGTCAATCGTACCAAGAGACCCAGTACTTC
TRBJ1-2 . . TRBV2 CASSGYGYTF TGTGCCAGCAGTGGCTATGGCTACACCTTC
TRBJ1-2 . . TRBV25-1 CASSPHGYGYTF TGTGCCAGCAGCCCACATGGGTATGGCTACACCTTC
TRBJ1-2 TRBD1 . TRBV19 CASSIDRTGGYGYTF TGTGCCAGTAGTATAGATAGGACAGGTGGCTATGGCTACACCTTC
TRBJ1-2 . . TRBV6-5 CASSYVGARDYGYTF TGTGCCAGCAGTTACGTGGGGGCGCGGGACTATGGCTACACCTTC
TRBJ2-5 TRBD2 . TRBV2 CASIYSGGAVETQYF TGTGCCAGCATTTATAGCGGGGGGGCCGTGGAGACCCAGTACTTC
TRBJ2-1 TRBD2 medium-sized TRBV5-4 CASSFGSSGVNEQFF TGTGCCAGCAGCTTTGGATCTAGCGGGGTCAATGAGCAGTTCTTC
TRBJ1-2 . once TRBV9 CASSTLAYGYTF TGTGCCAGCAGCACCTTGGCCTATGGCTACACCTTC
TRBJ2-5 TRBD1 . TRBV7-9 CASSQRTGEETQYF TGTGCCAGCAGTCAACGGACAGGGGAAGAGACCCAGTACTTC
TRBJ1-2 . . TRBV5-6 CASSTRVGLTGAGGYTF TGTGCCAGCAGCACTAGGGTGGGATTGACGGGTGCCGGGGGCTACACCTTC
TRBJ1-6 . . TRBV24-1 CAPLEPLHF TGTGCCCCTCTTGAACCCCTCCACTTT
TRBJ1-2 . once TRBV15 CATSRNRDGGYTF TGTGCCACCAGCAGAAACAGGGATGGAGGCTACACCTTC
TRBJ1-2 TRBD1 once TRBV11-1 CASSKGQRNYGYTF TGTGCCAGCAGCAAGGGACAGAGGAACTATGGCTACACCTTC
TRBJ2-7 TRBD2 . TRBV3-1/TRBV3-2 CASSQGNSGSEQYF TGTGCCAGCAGCCAAGGAAATAGCGGGAGCGAGCAGTACTTC
TRBJ1-2 TRBD1 . TRBV4-1 CASTPSPGFGTASYYGYTF TGCGCCAGCACACCAAGTCCAGGTTTTGGGACAGCGTCCTACTATGGCTACACCTTC
TRBJ2-1 TRBD1 . TRBV4-1 CASSQESGGRINEQFF TGCGCCAGCAGCCAAGAGTCAGGGGGCCGAATCAATGAGCAGTTCTTC
TRBJ2-7 TRBD1 . TRBV19 CASSIIGSNPKQGTDEQYF TGTGCCAGTAGTATTATTGGCTCGAATCCAAAACAGGGGACGGACGAGCAGTACTTC
TRBJ1-2 . . TRBV6-5 CASRTGNYGYTF TGTGCCAGCAGAACGGGTAACTATGGCTACACCTTC
TRBJ1-4 TRBD1 . TRBV13 CASRSADRGDEKLFF TGTGCCAGCAGATCAGCAGACAGGGGAGATGAAAAACTGTTTTTT
TRBJ2-7 TRBD1 . TRBV6-1 CASSEGTGAVYEQYF TGTGCCAGCAGTGAAGGGACAGGGGCTGTCTACGAGCAGTACTTC
TRBJ2-1 TRBD2 . TRBV27 CASSSPGPSGRSEQFF TGTGCCAGCAGTTCACCCGGACCTAGCGGGAGAAGTGAGCAGTTCTTC
TRBJ1-1 . . TRBV12-3/TRBV12-4 CASSRGVGWEAFF TGTGCCAGCAGTCGAGGGGTAGGTTGGGAAGCTTTCTTT
TRBJ2-5 TRBD2 . TRBV7-2 CASSLATSTGLASETQYF TGTGCCAGCAGCTTAGCCACGTCCACCGGACTAGCTTCAGAGACCCAGTACTTC
TRBJ1-1 . . TRBV27 CASSLYEGSEAFF TGTGCCAGCAGTTTATATGAGGGTTCTGAAGCTTTCTTT
TRBJ2-1 TRBD1 once TRBV5-1 CASSPRRQGASNEQFF TGCGCCAGCAGCCCTCGGCGGCAGGGGGCGAGTAATGAGCAGTTCTTC
TRBJ1-2 . . TRBV18 CASSPDRDSFYGYTF TGTGCCAGCTCACCCGACAGAGACTCTTTCTATGGCTACACCTTC
TRBJ2-7 . . TRBV7-9 CASSQEGGAEQYF TGTGCCAGCAGCCAGGAGGGGGGGGCCGAGCAGTACTTC
TRBJ2-1 . . TRBV7-2 CASSLDGALVEQFF TGTGCCAGCAGCTTAGATGGGGCCTTAGTCGAGCAGTTCTTC
TRBJ2-1 . . TRBV7-9 CASSLSFNEQFF TGTGCCAGCAGCTTAAGTTTCAATGAGCAGTTCTTC
TRBJ2-1 TRBD2 . TRBV7-6 CASSLELAGSYEQFF TGTGCCAGCAGCTTAGAACTAGCGGGGAGCTATGAGCAGTTCTTC
TRBJ2-2 . . TRBV6-2/TRBV6-3 CASSLTTNTGELFF TGTGCCAGCAGTTTGACTACGAACACCGGGGAGCTGTTTTTT
TRBJ1-2 . once TRBV5-6 CASSLVSGNGYTF TGTGCCAGCAGCTTGGTGTCCGGGAATGGCTACACCTTC
TRBJ2-1 . . TRBV7-9 CASSLARGEQFF TGTGCCAGCAGCTTAGCGCGCGGGGAGCAGTTCTTC
TRBJ2-7 TRBD2 . TRBV27 CASSLASGYEQYF TGTGCCAGCAGTTTAGCTAGCGGGTACGAGCAGTACTTC
TRBJ1-4 . . TRBV6-5 CASSYSEDGTNEKLFF TGTGCCAGCAGTTACTCGGAGGACGGAACAAATGAAAAACTGTTTTTT
TRBJ2-3 . . TRBV7-3 CASSLRGQRNTDTQYF TGTGCCAGCAGCTTGAGAGGACAGCGGAACACAGATACGCAGTATTTT
TRBJ2-1 . . TRBV7-2 CASSLNYVSEQFF TGTGCCAGCAGCTTAAACTACGTGAGTGAGCAGTTCTTC
TRBJ1-1 TRBD1 . TRBV3-1/TRBV3-2 CASSPPRTGIGTEAFF TGTGCCAGCAGCCCCCCACGGACAGGAATCGGGACTGAAGCTTTCTTT
TRBJ2-6 . . TRBV5-1 CASSEVSGANVLTF TGCGCCAGCAGCGAGGTCTCTGGGGCCAACGTCCTGACTTTC
TRBJ2-5 . . TRBV7-2 CASSRYGPATQETQYF TGTGCCAGCAGTCGATACGGGCCGGCGACCCAAGAGACCCAGTACTTC
TRBJ1-4 TRBD1 . TRBV12-5 CASGLTGTVEKLFF TGTGCTAGTGGTTTGACCGGGACAGTGGAAAAACTGTTTTTT